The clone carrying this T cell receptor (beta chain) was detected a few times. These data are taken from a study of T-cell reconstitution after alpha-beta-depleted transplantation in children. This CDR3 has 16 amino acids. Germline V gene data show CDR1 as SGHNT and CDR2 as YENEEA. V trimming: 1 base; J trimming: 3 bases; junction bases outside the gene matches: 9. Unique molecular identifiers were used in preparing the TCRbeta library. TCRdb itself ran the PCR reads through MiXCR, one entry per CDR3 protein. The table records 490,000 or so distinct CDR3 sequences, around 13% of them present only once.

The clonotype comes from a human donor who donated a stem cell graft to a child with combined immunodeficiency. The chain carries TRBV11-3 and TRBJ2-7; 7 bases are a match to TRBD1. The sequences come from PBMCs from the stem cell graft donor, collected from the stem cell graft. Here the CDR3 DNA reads TGTGCCAGCAGCTTAGGGGGACAGCTATTTCTCTACGAGCAGTACTTC. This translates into CASSLGGQLFLYEQYF.